These 22 T cell receptor beta chains came from one sample sequenced in a study of T cells of healthy individuals. MiXCR was run by TCRdb on the 5' RACE reads, yielding one entry per CDR3 protein. In the table there are about 96,000 distinct CDR3 sequences, roughly a sixth of which are singletons. The receptors stem from a human donor in good health.

This chain connects TRBV2 to TRBJ1-2; 11 bases line up with TRBD1. The CDR3 consists of 14 residues. J was trimmed by 4 bases and V by 4 bases; bases with no gene match: 2. CDR1 is SNHLY, CDR2 FYNNEI, per germline. CDR3 sequence: CASSGTGGGYGYTF. CDR3 DNA: TGTGCCAGCAGTGGGACAGGGGGCGGCTATGGCTACACCTTC.

This clonotype was seen many times. In DNA form, the CDR3 reads TGCAGGGCCGTTGGTGCGCAAGCCTACGAGCAGTACTTC. Translation gives CRAVGAQAYEQYF. The chain couples TRBV20-1 to TRBJ2-7; no definite D call. The germline gives CDR1 DFQATT, CDR2 SNEGSKA (reference sequence). CDR3 length equals 13 residues.

The V call is TRBV9, the J call TRBJ1-3; D gene ambiguous. The germline V gene encodes CDR1 SGDLS and CDR2 YYNGEE. This CDR3 contains 17 residues. V was cut by 1 base and J by 2 bases, with 16 bases left in between. CDR3: CASSVFDIRTTGNTIYF. The CDR3 region has the DNA TGTGCCAGCAGCGTATTTGATATCAGGACGACTGGAAACACCATATATTTT. The complete variable domain, with remaining parts taken from reference TRBV9 and TRBJ1-3, reads DSGVTQTPKHLITATGQRVTLRCSPRSGDLSVYWYQQSLDQGLQFLIQYYNGEERAKGNILERFSAQQFPDLHSELNLSSLELGDSALYFCASSVFDIRTTGNTIYFGEGSWLTVV.

The chain uses TRBV7-9 and TRBJ2-7; a possible D gene is TRBD2 (6 bases). The V gene lost 7 bases and the J gene lost 3 bases, with 13 bases spanning the gap. The CDR3 runs to 13 residues. Looked up from germline, CDR1 is SEHNR and CDR2 is FQNEAQ (reference sequence). CDR3 coding DNA: TGTGCCAGCACCCACGGGGGAGACTACGAGCAGTACTTC. Encoded protein: CASTHGGDYEQYF.

CDR3 coding DNA: TGTGCCAGCAGCAGAGATGATACGCAGTATTTT. This sequence encodes CASSRDDTQYF. The chain links TRBV6-5 to TRBJ2-3; D ambiguous. The CDR3 is made up of 11 amino acids. The V and J ends lost 6 bases and 6 bases respectively, with 7 bases between them. Germline V lookup: CDR1 MNHEY, CDR2 SVGAGI.

This clonotype has ten or more counts. The rearrangement links TRBV29-1 to TRBJ1-2; the D is unclear. Germline assignment: CDR1 SQVTM and CDR2 ANQGSEA. V was cut by 4 bases and J by 0 bases, with 9 bases left in between. The length of the CDR3 is 13 residues. In nucleotides, the CDR3 is TGCAGCGTTGGCCTTATAGCTAACTATGGCTACACCTTC. This gives the protein CSVGLIANYGYTF.

This clonotype was detected ten times or more. J is TRBJ1-5 and V is TRBV10-3, with D perhaps matching TRBD1 (5 bases). CDR3 size: 13 residues. V lost 8 bases, J lost 3 bases, and 11 bases lay in between. Per the germline V gene, CDR1 is ENHRY and CDR2 is SYGVKD. The CDR3 is CAIGPGDNQPQHF. The CDR3 bases are TGTGCCATCGGTCCGGGGGACAATCAGCCCCAGCATTTT.

This clonotype appeared many times. The chain has TRBV10-3 and TRBJ2-7; D is undetermined. V was shortened by 4 bases and J by 4 bases, with 5 bases between the two germline ends. The CDR3 runs 11 residues. Germline V gives CDR1 ENHRY, CDR2 SYGVKD. The CDR3 bases are TGTGCCATCAGTGGGGATTACGAGCAGTACTTC. This encodes CAISGDYEQYF.

Only a few counts were recorded for this clonotype. This sequence joins TRBV4-1 and TRBJ2-2; D unclear. Germline V CDR1 and CDR2: MGHRA, YSYEKL. V was clipped by 6 bases and J by 6 bases, with 11 bases between them. The CDR3 consists of 13 residues. The DNA for the CDR3 is TGCGCCAGCAGGGCTGCGTCGGCCGGGGAGCTGTTTTTT. This translates into CASRAASAGELFF.

V is TRBV4-1 and J is TRBJ2-3; no firm D call. V lost 0 bases to trimming and J lost 0 bases, with 7 bases between them. Germline V lookup: CDR1 MGHRA, CDR2 YSYEKL. The CDR3 extends over 15 amino acids. CDR3 DNA sequence: TGCGCCAGCAGCCAAGATGGCGGTAGCACAGATACGCAGTATTTT. This sequence encodes CASSQDGGSTDTQYF.

This clonotype showed up many times. The J gene is TRBJ2-3, the V gene TRBV7-2, with a possible D match to TRBD1 (5 bases). V lost 0 bases to trimming and J lost 4 bases, with 17 bases between them. The CDR3 covers 17 residues. CDR1 SGHTA and CDR2 FQGNSA come from the germline V gene. The CDR3: CASSLAVYGRAADTQYF. The CDR3 DNA is TGTGCCAGCAGCTTAGCGGTTTATGGCAGGGCCGCAGATACGCAGTATTTT.

The V gene is TRBV7-2, the J gene TRBJ2-2; 8 bases align to TRBD2. J was trimmed by 6 bases and V by 5 bases; bases with no gene match: 8. Germline V CDR1 and CDR2: SGHTA, FQGNSA. There are 15 residues in the CDR3. The CDR3 sequence: CASSPRGDWPGELFF. The CDR3 nucleotides are TGTGCCAGCAGCCCGCGGGGGGACTGGCCCGGGGAGCTGTTTTTT.

The chain has TRBV7-9 and TRBJ2-7; D not resolved. Germline CDR1 reads SEHNR; CDR2 reads FQNEAQ (reference sequence). Deletions cut 5 bases from V and 2 bases from J, with 4 bases between. The CDR3 is 11 amino acids. In nucleotides, the CDR3 is TGTGCCAGCAGCGCCGCCTACGAGCAGTACTTC. It codes for CASSAAYEQYF.

A few counts support this clonotype. This rearrangement joins TRBV6-4 to TRBJ2-3, with D perhaps matching TRBD2 (7 bases). The CDR3 totals 16 residues. Germline V CDR1 and CDR2: MRHNA, SNTAGT. The V and J ends lost 6 bases and 4 bases respectively, with 20 bases between them. The CDR3 reads CASSPPVRGRADTQYF. In nucleotides, the CDR3 is TGTGCCAGCAGCCCCCCGGTGCGGGGGCGGGCAGATACGCAGTATTTT.

This clonotype was detected only a few times. The CDR3 DNA sequence: TGTGCCAGCAGCTCTCCTGGACAGGACTTCACAGATACGCAGTATTTT. Translation: CASSSPGQDFTDTQYF. The chain carries TRBV7-6 and TRBJ2-3; the match to TRBD1 covers 7 bases. Looked up from germline, CDR1 is SGHVS and CDR2 is FNYEAQ. J gave up 2 bases and V 4 bases, and 9 bases lay outside the gene matches. The CDR3 is made up of 16 amino acids.

This rearrangement joins TRBV5-1 to TRBJ2-7, with 8 positions matching TRBD1. The V gene's germline CDR1 is SGHRS and CDR2 YFSETQ. Trimming took 4 bases from V and 7 from J; bases not matched to a gene: 10. CDR3 size: 14 residues. The DNA for the CDR3 is TGCGCCAGCAGCACCCAGGGACAGGTCGGGGAGCAGTACTTC. This gives the protein CASSTQGQVGEQYF.

The sample holds many counts of this clonotype. The chain couples TRBV20-1 to TRBJ2-2; 9 bases are a match to TRBD2. The V and J ends lost 3 bases and 4 bases, in that order; junction bases with no gene match: 6. The CDR3 spans 15 residues. Per germline, CDR1 DFQATT and CDR2 SNEGSKA (reference sequence). The DNA of the CDR3 is TGCAGTGCTAGGAGGCGGGAGGGTCTCACCGGGGAGCTGTTTTTT. This codes for CSARRREGLTGELFF.

There are a few counts of this clonotype. The rearrangement links TRBV28 to TRBJ2-7; 9 bases are shared with TRBD2. The ends lost 1 base at V and 0 bases at J; junction bases unmatched: 10. The CDR3 runs 18 residues. Germline CDR1 is MDHEN and CDR2 is SYDVKM. The CDR3 spells CASSLSYYSGSLSYEQYF. The CDR3 DNA reads as TGTGCCAGCAGTTTATCCTACTATAGCGGGAGTCTCTCCTACGAGCAGTACTTC. The whole variable domain, remainder taken from reference TRBV28 and TRBJ2-7, is DVKVTQSSRYLVKRTGEKVFLECVQDMDHENMFWYRQDPGLGLRLIYFSYDVKMKEKGDIPEGYSVSREKKERFSLILESASTNQTSMYLCASSLSYYSGSLSYEQYFGPGTRLTVT.

This clonotype has only a few counts. V gene TRBV3-1 combines with J gene TRBJ1-6; 10 bases line up with TRBD1. The length of the CDR3 is 17 residues. Trimming removed 2 bases from V and 9 bases from J; junction bases left unmatched: 10. The germline gives CDR1 LGHDT, CDR2 YNNKEL (reference sequence). The CDR3 bases are TGTGCCAGCAGCCAATACCTATACGGACAGGGGGGTTCACCCCTCCACTTT. Its protein is CASSQYLYGQGGSPLHF.

This clonotype was detected only a few times. The rearrangement links TRBV5-6 to TRBJ1-2, with a tentative D call TRBD1 (5 bases). Per the germline V gene, CDR1 is SGHDT and CDR2 is YYEEEE. The V end lost 0 bases, the J end lost 4 bases, and 13 bases lay between the germline ends. This CDR3 has 15 amino acids. The CDR3 loop reads CASSLVQGGAYGYTF. The CDR3 nucleotides read TGTGCCAGCAGCTTGGTCCAGGGAGGCGCCTATGGCTACACCTTC.

This clonotype came up many times. This chain links TRBV12-3 or TRBV12-4 with TRBJ2-3; D unclear. This CDR3 has 11 amino acids. V lost 3 bases, J lost 5 bases, and 3 bases lay in between. Here the CDR3 reads CASSFGDTQYF. CDR3 coding DNA: TGTGCCAGCAGTTTCGGAGATACGCAGTATTTT.

The chain is built from TRBV24-1 and TRBJ1-1; 7 bases line up with TRBD1. The CDR3 extends over 13 amino acids. The germline V gene has CDR1 KGHDR and CDR2 SFDVKD. The J segment lost 1 base and the V segment lost 7 bases, leaving 2 bases of the junction unmatched. The chain's CDR3 is CATSRQGNTEAFF. Here the CDR3 DNA reads TGTGCCACCAGCCGACAGGGGAACACTGAAGCTTTCTTT.